This entry features one TCR beta chain sequence. Its antigen has not been determined. Per-base quality was not reported, and no clone a single base away is much larger than it. These data originate in a study of cytomegalovirus exposure and HLA in healthy donors (dated by TCRdb to 2015 to 2018). Regarding the complete study: An earlier analysis of several hundred of the donors reported over 250 Gb of sequence data and 90 million to 120 million unique TCR beta sequences obtained from around 190 million T cells. HLA typing covered class I and class II loci at four-digit resolution. Every discovery cohort repertoire had been produced on one sequencing platform. The study profiled the T cell repertoires of 550 to 700 subjects by immunosequencing and related them to cytomegalovirus serostatus. In the later analysis, no new phenotypic data were used to find candidate immune exposures; instead, reliance was placed on TCR beta sequences and their occurrence across donors. Typing coverage differed by locus: A, B, C, DRB1 and DQB1 were typed in roughly 620-640 donors, DQA1 in about 500, DPA1 in nearly 610, and DPB1 in 400 to 490. In addition to the first cohort of hundreds of subjects, a separate validation cohort of approximately 130 different subjects was used. A later analysis re-analyzed previously published TCR beta repertoires from approximately 670 donors and added high-resolution HLA genotyping to study TCR occurrence patterns. Because of strong linkage in the cohort, roughly five DR-DQ haplotypes were treated as single units for association and clustering. A later genetic analysis took genome-wide SNP genotypes for about 65% of the roughly 670 donors and used that subset as a discovery cohort. In an earlier analysis of a few hundred of the donors, high-throughput TCR beta sequencing was used to judge whether each TCR beta V gene segment behaved as functional or pseudogenic. High-throughput TCR immunosequencing, statistical association of individual TCRs with disease status, and machine learning were combined to predict cytomegalovirus infection status. Donor age, sex, ethnicity and CMV serostatus were collected together with the repertoire data. Approximately 310 gigabases of sequencing data and roughly 80 million unique TCR sequences made up an early release that covered approximately 620 HLA-typed donors. Of the approximately 400 genotyped donors, 65% to 90% fell in the genetic ancestry cluster associated with self-reported Caucasian donors. Among around 400 genotyped donors of the cohort, an average of 235,054 unique TCR beta nucleotide sequences were sequenced per donor, 15% to 20% of them non-productive. The study aimed to test whether signatures of past pathogen exposure could be identified by cataloging public T cell receptors. General study outcomes and caveats: A later genetic analysis associated a missense DCLRE1C variant with V-gene and J-gene trimming of TCR beta chains, and an independent cohort replicated the association. The study listed 150 to 200 TCR beta chains as associated with cytomegalovirus. Strong co-occurrence of HLA alleles, especially DR and DQ, made assigning TCR associations to individual alleles difficult. Sequencing depth was assumed to be roughly uniform across donors in the presence/absence analyses, though that assumption may not hold. According to a later genetic analysis, donors in an Asian-associated ancestry cluster had fewer N-insertions in productive TCRs than the approximately 610-donor mean. In a later analysis, around 15,000 TCR beta sequences were associated with specific HLA alleles at a false discovery rate of 0.05. In a later analysis, HLA-associated TCR beta chains showed more clonal expansion and lower generation probabilities than non-associated chains that were equally common. A further reported finding was that TCR beta sequences accurately predicted the HLA-A and HLA-B alleles for most subjects in the first cohort. A later analysis reported that several top co-occurrence clusters appeared linked to parvovirus B19, influenza, CMV and Epstein-Barr virus. Most CMV-associated TCR beta chains appeared to be HLA-restricted in a later analysis, and the HLA associations seemed to be driven largely by CMV exposure. In this cohort, only TCR beta chains were sequenced, and detectable features were limited by the absence of alpha or paired-chain data. According to the authors, the approach could potentially be generalized to other disease states and immunological phenotypes. Because counts were too low, fewer than 20 rarely observed V segments, including chromosome 9 orphons, were excluded from the earlier analysis of some 540 of the donors. Some IMGT-functional V segments, including TRBV6-2 and TRBV6-3, could not be told apart with the 87-base-pair reads, so those segments were excluded. Across donors, most TCR sequences were observed very rarely, whereas some public TCRs were present in many individuals. Immune exposure information for the cohort was limited to CMV serostatus. Linkage disequilibrium might explain the correlated functional status among segregating V segments, but an unknown experimental factor could not be excluded. Broadly in line with IMGT annotations, most TCR beta V segments showed up in productive rearrangements about 90% or about 30% of the time in an earlier analysis of approximately 600 of the donors. A few of the identified cytomegalovirus-associated TCR beta chains were confirmed in vitro to be specific for cytomegalovirus antigens. Because HLA typing was unavailable for some donors at each locus, only the typed subset was used in association tests. A cluster of highly shared sequence variants was judged likely to be a technical artifact of the sequencing pipeline. The classifier was reported to diagnose cytomegalovirus status with high specificity and sensitivity in both the original and validation cohorts. In a later analysis, TCR association rates were found to vary across HLA loci, with the most associated TCRs seen for DRB1 alleles and the fewest for HLA-C alleles.

The cohort comprised 666 healthy bone marrow donors. At the time of sampling, all cohort members were nominally healthy, though unrecorded immune exposures were likely present. The donor tested CMV seropositive and was one of the 289 seropositive cohort members. Each donor provided a peripheral blood sample, and peripheral blood mononuclear cells were used for TCR beta sequencing. Genomic DNA extraction from the blood cell samples was performed with the Qiagen DNeasy Blood Extraction Kit. The library was built by means of the immunoSEQ multiplex PCR assay. For the multiplex PCR, a mixture combining 60 forward primers for TCR Vbeta segments and 13 reverse primers for TCR Jbeta segments was used. The CDR3 region of rearranged TCR beta genes was amplified from genomic DNA by a multiplex PCR assay. On the Illumina HiSeq System, the amplified TCR beta libraries were sequenced as 87-base-pair reads. The authors' analysis ran thus. Across the roughly 640 repertoires, a later analysis counted roughly 84 million unique TCR beta chains, about 10 million of which were shared by at least two donors. To remove PCR and sequencing errors, raw reads were error-corrected and collapsed into unique sequences using a nearest-neighbor algorithm that merged closely related sequences. Alignment of CDR3 sequences to IMGT reference sequences was used to assign V, D and J gene segments. For a sequence to be retained, a match of at least six nucleotides was required to both a V gene segment and a J gene segment. Rearrangements were called productive when the CDR3 lacked stop codons and stayed in frame with V and J; all others were non-productive. CDR3 was defined according to IMGT convention as the region running from the second conserved V-encoded cysteine to the conserved J-encoded phenylalanine. The earlier analysis of 587 of the donors excluded sequences that lacked an unambiguous match to a single V gene segment. In an earlier analysis of around 600 of the donors, V segments were called functional above 56.7% productive rearrangements and were called segregating when the between-donor standard deviation exceeded 5%. A statistical classification framework was built to diagnose cytomegalovirus status from the catalog of TCR beta chain sequences. In a later analysis, TCR nucleotide sequences were compared against IMGT/GENE-DB human TR gene sequences so that V and J genes could be assigned. A later analysis assigned CDR3 sequences and most-parsimonious VDJ recombination scenarios with the TCRdist pipeline. A later analysis defined each TCR beta chain by its CDR3 amino acid sequence plus V-gene family, and excluded reads lacking a unique V-gene family. To address suspected cross-contamination and a sequencing artifact, a later analysis removed several hundred highly shared, low-generation-probability nucleotide sequences. For each public chain, a later analysis derived a clonal expansion index from normalized ranks of inferred template counts within each repertoire. In a later analysis, generation probabilities were computed with a VDJ recombination model fitted to out-of-frame rearrangements, and the resulting probabilities were checked against IGoR. In a later analysis, hypergeometric tests were used to score TCR-TCR, TCR-HLA and TCR-CMV co-occurrence, with a repertoire-size bias correction applied to TCR pairs. To estimate false discovery rates, a later analysis permuted the HLA or CMV assignments 20 times. A later analysis grouped co-occurring TCRs with DBSCAN, adding TCRdist sequence similarity when clustering within HLA-allele-positive subsets. Repertoires with fewer than 30,000 or more than 120,000 public chains were left out of co-occurrence clustering, as were about 5 repertoires with anomalous nucleotide sharing. The source is immuneACCESS, and TCRdb retained only in-frame sequences with V and J called. Part of the clones is not carried over; for the studies checked, unresolved V genes explain less than half of this, and the remainder is unexplained. The V and J calls and clone size are taken from that table; D and trimming were inferred from the DNA. This sample comprises about 150,000 clones, 65% to 85% of them detected only once. Of the sample, 6.3% is held by the ten largest clones.

Sequences MDHEN (CDR1) and SYDVKM (CDR2) are obtained from the germline V gene. The cysteine opens and the phenylalanine closes a CDR3 of 14 amino acids. The kept DNA is CDR3 alone, 42 bases in frame from the first base. Trimmed from V: 5 bases; trimmed from J: 3 bases; junction bases lacking a gene match: 3. Sequences were obtained from PBMCs. The sequence links TRBV28 to TRBJ2-7, and TRBD1 matches 11 of the central bases. The sequence derives from a male donor in good health and CMV-seropositive. The CDR3: CASSRTGGGYEQYF. The nucleotide sequence is given as TGTGCCAGCAGTCGGACAGGGGGCGGCTACGAGCAGTACTTC.